This paragraph reports one TCR beta chain. Its antigen is currently unknown. The sample belongs to a study of T-cell memory formation after mild COVID-19. General study findings and limits: Mainly CM and EM harbored the contracting CD4+ clones; mainly EMRA harbored the CD8+ ones. Pre-infection memory already had some responding clones, implying cross-reactive memory joined. The authors left the SARS-CoV-2 specificity of second-wave clones peaking on day 37 unconfirmed.

The CDR3 has 10 residues. Deletions cut 11 bases from V and 9 bases from J, with 11 bases between. Per germline, CDR1 SEHNR and CDR2 FQNEAQ (reference sequence). TCRdb reprocessed the 5' RACE reads with MiXCR, giving one entry per CDR3 protein. The sample has 190,000 or so distinct CDR3 sequences, 20% to 25% seen once. The clonotype comes from an adult woman who had mild COVID-19 (a few samples of this study predate the infection). Cell type and time point are not known. V and J are TRBV7-9 and TRBJ2-1; no clear D gene. Input material: PBMCs or a T cell subset sorted from them (not recorded which). CDR3: CALNVGEQFF. The DNA for the CDR3 is TGTGCCCTAAACGTGGGTGAGCAGTTCTTC.